This T cell receptor (beta chain) was recovered during a study of tumor and adjacent non-tumor tissue in lung cancer. Findings and caveats of the study: Tumor repertoires had a smaller top 100 clone share than normal lung. TCR diversity was significantly greater in tumor than normal lung tissue.

Three rounds of nested PCR, following a modified ARM-PCR protocol, produced the TCRbeta library. In TCRdb, the multiplex PCR reads were re-called with MiXCR into one record per CDR3 protein. This sample has approximately 79,000 distinct CDR3 sequences, with about 66% found just once. Notes on this clonotype: The target antigen is unknown. A junction boundary mismatches the germline segment, possibly from a read error.

RNA was extracted from bulk tissue without any cell sorting. In germline, CDR1 is SGHNT, CDR2 YYREEE (reference sequence). This CDR3 region has 14 residues. The TCR sequence derives from a man between 65 and 80 years old with non-small cell lung cancer. The chain links TRBV5-4 to TRBJ2-6; D is undetermined. The sequencing input was lung tumor tissue. CDR3 loop: CASTQESGANVLTF. The CDR3 nucleotides read TGTGCAAGCACCCAGGAGTCTGGGGCCAACGTCCTGACTTTC.